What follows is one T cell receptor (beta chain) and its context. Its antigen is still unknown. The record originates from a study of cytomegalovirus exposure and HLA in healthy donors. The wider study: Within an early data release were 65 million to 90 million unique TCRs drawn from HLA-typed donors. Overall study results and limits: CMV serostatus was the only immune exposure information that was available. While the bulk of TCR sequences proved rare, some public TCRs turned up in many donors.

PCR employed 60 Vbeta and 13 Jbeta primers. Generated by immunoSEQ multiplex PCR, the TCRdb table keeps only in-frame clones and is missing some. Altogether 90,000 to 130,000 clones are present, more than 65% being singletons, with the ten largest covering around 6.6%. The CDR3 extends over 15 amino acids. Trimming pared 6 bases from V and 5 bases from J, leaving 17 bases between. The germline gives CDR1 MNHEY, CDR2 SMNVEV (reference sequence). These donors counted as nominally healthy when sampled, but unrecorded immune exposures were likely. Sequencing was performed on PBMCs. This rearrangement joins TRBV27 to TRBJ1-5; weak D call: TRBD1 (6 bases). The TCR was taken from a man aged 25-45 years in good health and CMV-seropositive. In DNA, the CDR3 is TGTGCCAGCAGCTCTGGGGGGGGCGGGGATCAGCCCCAGCATTTT. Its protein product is CASSSGGGGDQPQHF.